The rows below give T cell receptor beta chains drawn from one sample of a study of blood T cell repertoires in COVID-19. Clones were sequenced by immunoSEQ multiplex PCR, and TCRdb holds only the in-frame ones, with some missing. The data contain approximately 280,000 clones, 65% to 90% of them singletons. Sequenced material: peripheral blood. These receptors were collected from a man in his fifties or sixties with active or convalescent COVID-19. Both conserved end residues are part of each CDR3. The order of the fields is D gene, V gene, clone size, J gene, CDR3 DNA, CDR3 protein. The D gene is left open where the match is weak. Clone size is not always given. Where it is, it says once, few, many or a class for expanded clones.

TRBD2	TRBV4-2	NA	TRBJ2-1	TGTGCCAGCAGCCAAGATCCGGCTAGCGGGAGGCCCAGCTCCTACAATGAGCAGTTCTTC	CASSQDPASGRPSSYNEQFF
TRBD2	TRBV27	NA	TRBJ2-3	TGTGCCAGCAGACCCGGGACTAGATTTCCTTATACGCAGTATTTT	CASRPGTRFPYTQYF
TRBD1	TRBV13	NA	TRBJ2-1	TGTGCCAGCAGCATATGGACAGGGGTCGATGAGCAGTTCTTC	CASSIWTGVDEQFF
TRBD1	TRBV11-2	NA	TRBJ2-2	TGTGCCAGCAGCCCGAAGAGACAGGGGACCGGGGAGCTGTTTTTT	CASSPKRQGTGELFF
NA	TRBV6-5	once	TRBJ1-3	TGTGCCAGCAGTTTTCCGCGGGGTAACTCTGGAAACACCATATATTTT	CASSFPRGNSGNTIYF
NA	TRBV18	once	TRBJ2-1	TGTGCCAGCTCCCCGTCAGGAGGTAGCGGATCATTGAAGGGGCAGTTCTTC	CASSPSGGSGSLKGQFF
TRBD1	TRBV2	NA	TRBJ2-5	TGTGCCAGCAGTGCCCTACAGGGGGCGCGGAGAGAGACCCAGTACTTC	CASSALQGARRETQYF
NA	TRBV19	NA	TRBJ1-2	TGTGCCAGTAGTATACAGGGGTTGGTCGGCTACACCTTC	CASSIQGLVGYTF
NA	TRBV5-1	NA	TRBJ1-1	TGCGCCAGCAGGATAGAGGGAGGCACTGAAGCTTTCTTT	CASRIEGGTEAFF
NA	TRBV7-3	NA	TRBJ2-1	TGTGCCAGCAGCTTAAGGCTAGCCGGTGAGCAGTTCTTC	CASSLRLAGEQFF
NA	TRBV19	NA	TRBJ1-4	TGTGCCAGTAGTCCCCTGGGCGAAAAACTGTTTTTT	CASSPLGEKLFF
NA	TRBV18	once	TRBJ2-1	TGTGCCAGCTCACCTTATTGGACAGCATCCTACAATGAGCAGTTCTTC	CASSPYWTASYNEQFF
NA	TRBV19	once	TRBJ2-7	TGTGCCAGTAGTACGACAGTTGGATCCTACGAGCAGTACTTC	CASSTTVGSYEQYF
NA	TRBV2	once	TRBJ1-1	TGTGCCAGCACCAAGGACAGAATCACTGAAGCTTTCTTT	CASTKDRITEAFF
NA	TRBV6-5	NA	TRBJ2-7	TGTGCCAGCAGTTCTCGGAGGGGAACGACCTACGAGCAGTACTTC	CASSSRRGTTYEQYF
NA	TRBV5-6	NA	TRBJ2-5	TGTGCCAGCAGCCCGTGGACGCGAGGGGAGACCCAGTACTTC	CASSPWTRGETQYF
NA	TRBV7-9	NA	TRBJ1-1	TGTGCCAGCAGCTTCGGCTTCGGGGGCACTGAAGCTTTCTTT	CASSFGFGGTEAFF
NA	TRBV7-2	once	TRBJ2-2	TGTGCCAGCGGGAGGCAGGGTACAGCCGGGGAGCTGTTTTTT	CASGRQGTAGELFF
NA	TRBV6-1	once	TRBJ2-7	TGTGCCAGCAGTTTAGTACTCCTCTACGAGCAGTACTTC	CASSLVLLYEQYF
NA	TRBV5-4	NA	TRBJ1-1	TGTGCCAGCAGCCCTAGGGGTCGGAACACTGAAGCTTTCTTT	CASSPRGRNTEAFF
NA	TRBV28	NA	TRBJ1-4	TGTGCCAGCAGGCCCTCCGGTGAAAAACTGTTTTTT	CASRPSGEKLFF
NA	TRBV7-2	NA	TRBJ1-5	TGTGCCAGCAGCTTAGAGGCGGCCCCGCCCCAGCATTTT	CASSLEAAPPQHF
NA	TRBV7-9	NA	TRBJ2-1	TGTGCCAGCAGCTTTTCGGTCGGTGAGCAGTTCTTC	CASSFSVGEQFF
NA	TRBV2	NA	TRBJ2-5	TGTGCCAGCAAGGAGCGCTCTGAGACCCAGTACTTC	CASKERSETQYF
NA	TRBV28	NA	TRBJ1-5	TGTGCCAGCAGAGGGGGAGTCGGGCAGCCCCAGCATTTT	CASRGGVGQPQHF
NA	TRBV5-1	NA	TRBJ1-5	TGCGCCAGCAGCTTGGATCAGGGTCAGCCCCAGCATTTT	CASSLDQGQPQHF
NA	TRBV29-1	NA	TRBJ2-5	TGCAGCGTTGTGAAGGTAGCGGAGTTCCAAGAGACCCAGTACTTC	CSVVKVAEFQETQYF
TRBD1	TRBV18	once	TRBJ1-2	TGTGCCAGCTCACCTCAGACAGGGTTAACTGGTGGCTACACCTTC	CASSPQTGLTGGYTF
NA	TRBV4-1	NA	TRBJ2-6	TGCGCCAGCAGCCAATATGCGGAATTCTCTGGGGCCAACGTCCTGACTTTC	CASSQYAEFSGANVLTF
NA	TRBV12-3/TRBV12-4	NA	TRBJ2-3	TGTGCCAGCAGTTTAGACACCTCATATACGCAGTATTTT	CASSLDTSYTQYF
TRBD1	TRBV7-8	NA	TRBJ2-7	TGTGCCAGCAGCTTCCGGGACAGGGGGCTTGGGGAGCAGTACTTC	CASSFRDRGLGEQYF
NA	TRBV5-1	NA	TRBJ1-5	TGCGCCAGCAGCTTAAGCGGGGATTTAAGCAATCAGCCCCAGCATTTT	CASSLSGDLSNQPQHF
TRBD1	TRBV5-6	NA	TRBJ2-7	TGTGCCAGCAGCTTGGAGGGCAGGGGGCTAAGCGAGCAGTACTTC	CASSLEGRGLSEQYF
NA	TRBV28	NA	TRBJ2-5	TGTGCCAGCAGGGGAGAGGGAGAGACCCAGTACTTC	CASRGEGETQYF
NA	TRBV21-1	NA	TRBJ2-1	TGTGCCAGCAGTCGGACTAGCGAGAGCTCCTACAATGAGCAGTTCTTC	CASSRTSESSYNEQFF
NA	TRBV12-3/TRBV12-4	NA	TRBJ1-2	NA	CASSTSGQYGYTF
NA	TRBV27	NA	TRBJ2-5	TGTGCCAGCAGTAGGGACTTCCTTCAAGAGACCCAGTACTTC	CASSRDFLQETQYF
NA	TRBV19	once	TRBJ1-5	TGTGCCAGTAGTAGCCAGGGGCTTGGTCAGCCCCAGCATTTT	CASSSQGLGQPQHF
NA	TRBV5-4	NA	TRBJ1-3	TGTGCCAGCAGCCCGACAGTCTCTGGAAACACCATATATTTT	CASSPTVSGNTIYF
TRBD2	TRBV5-4	NA	TRBJ2-3	TGTGCCAGCAGTCTGGGGAGGGGAACAGATACGCAGTATTTT	CASSLGRGTDTQYF
TRBD2	TRBV30	NA	TRBJ2-2	TGTGCCTGGAGTGTACGCCGTAGCGGGAGGGAGTTGGCCGGGGAGCTGTTTTTT	CAWSVRRSGRELAGELFF
TRBD2	TRBV27	once	TRBJ2-1	TGTGCCAGCAGGACCCGCGGGGGTCTCTCCTACAATGAGCAGTTCTTC	CASRTRGGLSYNEQFF
NA	TRBV27	NA	TRBJ2-4	TGTGCCAGCAAACCGGACAGGAGGGGGCCGCATTCCAAAAACATTCAGTACTTC	CASKPDRRGPHSKNIQYF
TRBD1	TRBV9	NA	TRBJ1-2	TGTGCCAGCCAACGACAGGGGGCTGGCTATGGCTACACCTTC	CASQRQGAGYGYTF
NA	TRBV3-1/TRBV3-2	NA	TRBJ1-2	TGTGCCAGCAGCCACGGCAGGTCCGACTATGGCTACACCTTC	CASSHGRSDYGYTF
NA	TRBV12-5	NA	TRBJ1-2	TGTGCTAGTGGCCCCCCCAGGGGAGATGGCTACACCTTC	CASGPPRGDGYTF